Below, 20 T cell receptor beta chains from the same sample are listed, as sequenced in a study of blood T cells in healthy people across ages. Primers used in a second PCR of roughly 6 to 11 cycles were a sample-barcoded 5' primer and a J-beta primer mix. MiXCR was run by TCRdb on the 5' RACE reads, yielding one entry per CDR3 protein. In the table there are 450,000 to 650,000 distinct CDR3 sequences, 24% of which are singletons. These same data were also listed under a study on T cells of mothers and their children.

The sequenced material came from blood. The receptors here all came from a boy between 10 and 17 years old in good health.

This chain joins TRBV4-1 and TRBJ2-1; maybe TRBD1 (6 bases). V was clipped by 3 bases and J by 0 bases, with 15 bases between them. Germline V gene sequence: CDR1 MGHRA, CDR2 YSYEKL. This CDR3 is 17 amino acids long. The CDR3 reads CASSQVQDSSSYNEQFF. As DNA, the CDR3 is TGCGCCAGCAGCCAGGTTCAGGACAGTAGCTCCTACAATGAGCAGTTCTTC.

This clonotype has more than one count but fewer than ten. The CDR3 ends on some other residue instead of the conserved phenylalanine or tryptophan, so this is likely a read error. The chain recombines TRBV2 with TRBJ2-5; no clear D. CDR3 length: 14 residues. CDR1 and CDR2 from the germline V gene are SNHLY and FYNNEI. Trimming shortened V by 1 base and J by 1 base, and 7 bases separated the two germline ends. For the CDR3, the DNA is TGTGCCAGCAGTGAAGAGGTCAGCCAAGAGACCCAGTACCTC. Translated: CASSEEVSQETQYL.

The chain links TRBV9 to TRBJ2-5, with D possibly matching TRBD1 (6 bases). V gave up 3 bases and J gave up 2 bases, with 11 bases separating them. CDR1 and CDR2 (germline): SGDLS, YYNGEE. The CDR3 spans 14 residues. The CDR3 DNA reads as TGTGCCAGCAGCGGAACAGGGCAACAAGAGACCCAGTACTTC. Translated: CASSGTGQQETQYF. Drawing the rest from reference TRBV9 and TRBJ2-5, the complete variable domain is DSGVTQTPKHLITATGQRVTLRCSPRSGDLSVYWYQQSLDQGLQFLIQYYNGEERAKGNILERFSAQQFPDLHSELNLSSLELGDSALYFCASSGTGQQETQYFGPGTRLLVL.

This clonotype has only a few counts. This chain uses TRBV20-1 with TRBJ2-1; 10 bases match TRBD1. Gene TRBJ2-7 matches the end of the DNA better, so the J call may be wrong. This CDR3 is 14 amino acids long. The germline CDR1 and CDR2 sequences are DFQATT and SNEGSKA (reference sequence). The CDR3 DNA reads TGCAGTGCTAGGTGGGACAGGGGTGGCTACGAGCAGTACTTC. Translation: CSARWDRGGYEQYF.

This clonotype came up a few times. The CDR3 reads CSARERGQTNEQFF. The CDR3 DNA reads as TGCAGTGCTAGAGAAAGGGGACAGACCAATGAGCAGTTCTTC. The chain combines TRBV20-1 with TRBJ2-5, with TRBD1 matching over 7 bases. The J call may be mistaken, given a closer DNA end match to TRBJ2-1. This CDR3 is 14 amino acids long. The germline CDR1 and CDR2 sequences are DFQATT and SNEGSKA (reference sequence).

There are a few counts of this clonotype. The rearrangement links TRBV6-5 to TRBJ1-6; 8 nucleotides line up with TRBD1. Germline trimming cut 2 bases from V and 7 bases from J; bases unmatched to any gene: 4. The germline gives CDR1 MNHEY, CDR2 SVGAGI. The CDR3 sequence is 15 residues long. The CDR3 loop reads CASSYGQGGNSPLHF. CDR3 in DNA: TGTGCCAGCAGTTACGGACAGGGAGGGAATTCACCCCTCCACTTT.

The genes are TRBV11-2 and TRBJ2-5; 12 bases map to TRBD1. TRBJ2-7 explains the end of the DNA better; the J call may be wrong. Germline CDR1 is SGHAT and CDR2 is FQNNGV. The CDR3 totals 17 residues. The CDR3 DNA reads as TGTGCCAGCAGCTTAGTTGGGGGACAGGGGGCTCCCTACGAGCAGTACTTC. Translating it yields CASSLVGGQGAPYEQYF.

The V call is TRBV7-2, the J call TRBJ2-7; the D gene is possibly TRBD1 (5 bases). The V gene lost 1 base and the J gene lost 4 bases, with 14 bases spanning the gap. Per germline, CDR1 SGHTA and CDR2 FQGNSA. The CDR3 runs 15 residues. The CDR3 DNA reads TGTGCCAGCAGCTTAGGACCAGGGAAGACGTACGAGCAGTACTTC. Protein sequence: CASSLGPGKTYEQYF.

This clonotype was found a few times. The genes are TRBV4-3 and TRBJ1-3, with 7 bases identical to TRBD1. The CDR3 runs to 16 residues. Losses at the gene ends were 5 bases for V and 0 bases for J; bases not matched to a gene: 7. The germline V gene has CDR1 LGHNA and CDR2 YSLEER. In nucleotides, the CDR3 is TGCGCCAGCAGCAGGACAGGTACCTACTCTGGAAACACCATATATTTT. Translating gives CASSRTGTYSGNTIYF.

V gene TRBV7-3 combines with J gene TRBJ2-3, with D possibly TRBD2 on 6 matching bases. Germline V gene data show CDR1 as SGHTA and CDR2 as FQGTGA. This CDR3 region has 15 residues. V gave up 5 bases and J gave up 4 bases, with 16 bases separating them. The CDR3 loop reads CASSQNGRTSDTQYF. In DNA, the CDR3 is TGTGCCAGCAGCCAGAACGGGAGAACGTCAGATACGCAGTATTTT.

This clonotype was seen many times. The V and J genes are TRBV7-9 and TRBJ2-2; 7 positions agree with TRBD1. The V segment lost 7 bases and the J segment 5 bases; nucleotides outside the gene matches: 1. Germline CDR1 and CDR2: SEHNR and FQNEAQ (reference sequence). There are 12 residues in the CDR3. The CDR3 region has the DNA TGTGCCAGCATGACAGGGACCGGGGAGCTGTTTTTT. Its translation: CASMTGTGELFF.

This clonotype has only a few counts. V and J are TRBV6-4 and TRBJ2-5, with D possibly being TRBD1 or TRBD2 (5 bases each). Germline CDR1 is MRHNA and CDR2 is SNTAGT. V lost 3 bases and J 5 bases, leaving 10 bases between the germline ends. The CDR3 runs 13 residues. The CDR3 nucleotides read TGTGCCAGCAGTGAGGGACCTGGGGAGACCCAGTACTTC. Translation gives CASSEGPGETQYF.

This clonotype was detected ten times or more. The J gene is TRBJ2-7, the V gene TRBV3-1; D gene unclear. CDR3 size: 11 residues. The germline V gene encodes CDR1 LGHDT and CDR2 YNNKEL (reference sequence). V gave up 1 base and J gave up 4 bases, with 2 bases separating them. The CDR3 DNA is TGTGCCAGCAGCCAAGCGTACGAGCAGTACTTC. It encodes CASSQAYEQYF.

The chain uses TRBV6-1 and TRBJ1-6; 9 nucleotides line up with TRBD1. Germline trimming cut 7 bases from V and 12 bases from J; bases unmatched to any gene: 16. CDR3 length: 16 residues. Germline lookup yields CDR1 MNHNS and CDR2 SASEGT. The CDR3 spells CASTDPGQGRRKPLHF. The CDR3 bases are TGTGCCAGCACCGATCCGGGACAGGGAAGAAGGAAACCCCTCCACTTT.

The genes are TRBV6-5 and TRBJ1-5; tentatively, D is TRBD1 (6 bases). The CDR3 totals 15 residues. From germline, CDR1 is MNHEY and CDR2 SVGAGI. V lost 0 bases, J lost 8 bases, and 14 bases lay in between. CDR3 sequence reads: CASSYSYQGKEPQHF. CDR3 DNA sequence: TGTGCCAGCAGTTACTCGTATCAGGGGAAGGAGCCCCAGCATTTT.

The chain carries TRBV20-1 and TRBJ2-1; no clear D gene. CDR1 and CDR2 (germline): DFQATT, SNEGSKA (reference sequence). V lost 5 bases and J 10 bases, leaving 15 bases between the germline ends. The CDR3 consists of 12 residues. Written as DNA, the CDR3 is TGCAGTGCTCCGAGGTCTATTACCGAGCAGTTCTTC. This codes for CSAPRSITEQFF.

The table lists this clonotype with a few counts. The CDR3 DNA reads TGCAGCGTAGCCGGAGGGCCGTCTTCCTACAATGAGCAGTTCTTC. Its translation is CSVAGGPSSYNEQFF. The chain joins TRBV29-1 to TRBJ2-1; maybe TRBD2 (6 bases). V was shortened by 6 bases and J by 1 base, with 16 bases between the two germline ends. The length of the CDR3 is 15 residues. Per germline, CDR1 SQVTM and CDR2 ANQGSEA.

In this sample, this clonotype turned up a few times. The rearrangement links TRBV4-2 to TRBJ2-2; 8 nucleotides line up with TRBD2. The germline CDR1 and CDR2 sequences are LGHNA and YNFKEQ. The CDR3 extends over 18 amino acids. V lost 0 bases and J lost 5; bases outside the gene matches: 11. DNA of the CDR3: TGTGCCAGCAGCCAAGAGGCCAGCGGGAGAGTTTGGACCGGGGAGCTGTTTTTT. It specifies CASSQEASGRVWTGELFF.

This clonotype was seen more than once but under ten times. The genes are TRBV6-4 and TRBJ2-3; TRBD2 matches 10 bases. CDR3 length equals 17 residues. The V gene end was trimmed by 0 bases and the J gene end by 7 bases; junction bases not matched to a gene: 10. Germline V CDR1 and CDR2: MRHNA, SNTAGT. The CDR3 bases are TGTGCCAGCAGTGACTCTACCCTAGCGGGAGATATGAATACGCAGTATTTT. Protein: CASSDSTLAGDMNTQYF.

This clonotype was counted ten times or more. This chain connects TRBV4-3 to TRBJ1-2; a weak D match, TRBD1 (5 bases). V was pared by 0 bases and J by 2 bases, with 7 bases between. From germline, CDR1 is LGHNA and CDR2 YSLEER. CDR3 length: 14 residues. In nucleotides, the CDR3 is TGCGCCAGCAGCCAAGAGGAGGGGAACTATGGCTACACCTTC. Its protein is CASSQEEGNYGYTF.